These 27 T cell receptor beta chains came from one sample sequenced in a study of T cell responses to AZD1222 COVID-19 vaccine (dated by TCRdb to the early 2020s). Libraries were made using the immunoSEQ multiplex PCR assay. The immuneACCESS repertoire file appears here via TCRdb, limited to in-frame rearrangements. These files lack a portion of the clones; in checked studies, under half of the deficit traces to unresolved V genes, and the cause of the others is not known. This sample gives 140,000 to 150,000 clones in total; 92% of them show up just once. The ten largest account for roughly 3.7% of the sample. The time point label, as the study defines it: baseline before first vaccination. Material: peripheral blood, obtained on day 0 of AZD1222 vaccination. The source is an adult in good health.

This clone was counted a single time. This rearrangement joins TRBV28 to TRBJ2-2; 8 bases match TRBD1. The CDR3 extends over 15 amino acids. V lost 5 bases, J lost 1 base, and 3 bases stayed unmatched. Germline V gene lookup returns CDR1 MDHEN and CDR2 SYDVKM. The chain's CDR3 is CASSLTGGNTGELFF. CDR3 DNA: TGTGCCAGCAGTCTAACAGGGGGGAACACCGGGGAGCTGTTTTTT.

The rearrangement links TRBV2 to TRBJ1-4; 10 bases line up with TRBD1. Germline CDR1 is SNHLY and CDR2 is FYNNEI. The CDR3 length is 15 residues. Trimming at V came to 4 bases and at J to 7 bases, leaving 6 bases not matched to a gene. CDR3 loop: CASSGDRGAGEKLFF. For the CDR3, the DNA is TGTGCCAGCAGTGGGGACAGGGGAGCGGGTGAAAAACTGTTTTTT.

This chain links TRBV9 with TRBJ2-7; D may match TRBD1 or TRBD2 (5 bases each). The CDR3 has 14 residues. Trimming left V 3 bases short and J 2 bases short, with 12 bases between. CDR1 and CDR2 (germline): SGDLS, YYNGEE. The CDR3 DNA follows: TGTGCCAGCAGCGGCCCGGGACGCCCCTACGAGCAGTACTTC. It encodes CASSGPGRPYEQYF.

The chain recombines TRBV6-6 with TRBJ1-5, with 9 nucleotides matching TRBD1. This CDR3 has 15 amino acids. Germline V CDR1 and CDR2: MNHNY, SVGAGI (reference sequence). V was clipped by 5 bases and J by 2 bases; unmatched bases: 4. The CDR3, as DNA: TGTGCCAGCAGTATCCGGACAGGGGGCAATCAGCCCCAGCATTTT. Protein product: CASSIRTGGNQPQHF.

This rearrangement joins TRBV18 to TRBJ2-1; the D gene is possibly TRBD2 (6 bases). The CDR3 covers 14 residues. Per the germline V gene, CDR1 is KGHSH and CDR2 is LQKENI. V gave up 4 bases and J gave up 0 bases, with 7 bases separating them. CDR3 nucleotides: TGTGCCAGCTCACTCGGGGGCTCCTACAATGAGCAGTTCTTC. It translates to CASSLGGSYNEQFF.

J is TRBJ1-1 and V is TRBV10-3; D is undetermined. The CDR3 consists of 14 residues. Germline V gene data show CDR1 as ENHRY and CDR2 as SYGVKD. The V end lost 7 bases, the J end lost 3 bases, and 15 bases lay between the germline ends. The CDR3 loop reads CAIKDPGGDTEAFF. In DNA form, the CDR3 reads TGTGCCATCAAGGACCCGGGTGGGGACACTGAAGCTTTCTTT.

The chain combines TRBV5-1 with TRBJ2-2; weak D call: TRBD1 (6 bases). CDR1 and CDR2 (germline): SGHRS, YFSETQ. This CDR3 region has 14 residues. V was clipped by 0 bases and J by 7 bases, with 10 bases between them. The CDR3 reads CASSLGQGSGELFF. The CDR3 DNA reads TGCGCCAGCAGCTTGGGGCAGGGGAGCGGGGAGCTGTTTTTT.

V usage is TRBV6-5 and J usage is TRBJ1-4; TRBD1 agrees at 7 bases. The length of the CDR3 is 15 residues. The V gene's germline CDR1 is MNHEY and CDR2 SVGAGI. Unmatched junction bases numbered 8, after V lost 5 bases and J lost 5 bases. The chain's CDR3 is CASSPDRVGNEKLFF. The DNA for the CDR3 is TGTGCCAGCAGTCCTGACAGGGTAGGGAATGAAAAACTGTTTTTT.

V is TRBV6-5 and J is TRBJ1-2, with D unclear. Germline CDR1 and CDR2: MNHEY and SVGAGI. V was clipped by 8 bases and J by 3 bases, with 13 bases between them. The CDR3 totals 13 residues. The CDR3 DNA reads TGTGCCAGCGCACCATCTCGGGACTATGGCTACACCTTC. This translates into CASAPSRDYGYTF.

This clone was picked up one time. The chain employs TRBV6-4 and TRBJ2-2; TRBD1 aligns across 10 bases. The V segment lost 5 bases and the J segment 3 bases; nucleotides outside the gene matches: 6. The CDR3 length is 16 residues. Looked up from germline, CDR1 is MRHNA and CDR2 is SNTAGT. CDR3 nucleotide sequence: TGTGCCAGCAGTACCTGGGACAGGGGAGACACCGGGGAGCTGTTTTTT. Amino acid sequence: CASSTWDRGDTGELFF.

This sequence joins TRBV2 and TRBJ1-3, with 8 bases aligning to TRBD1. In germline, CDR1 is SNHLY, CDR2 FYNNEI. J was trimmed by 0 bases and V by 2 bases; bases with no gene match: 12. The CDR3 runs to 19 residues. This CDR3 is CASSERRAGGLRSGNTIYF. The CDR3 DNA follows: TGTGCCAGCAGTGAAAGGAGGGCAGGGGGCCTTCGCTCTGGAAACACCATATATTTT.

V gene TRBV6-5 combines with J gene TRBJ1-4; possibly TRBD1 for D (5 bases). V lost 6 bases to trimming and J lost 8 bases, with 13 bases between them. This CDR3 is 13 amino acids long. Germline CDR1 and CDR2: MNHEY and SVGAGI. This CDR3 reads CASRGRGGEKLFF. DNA of the CDR3: TGTGCCAGCAGGGGACGAGGAGGCGAAAAACTGTTTTTT.

V is TRBV3-1 (or the pseudogene TRBV3-2) and J is TRBJ2-7, with D perhaps TRBD1 (5 bases). Trimming removed 3 bases at V and 6 bases at J, with 12 bases between. Germline assignment: CDR1 LGHDT and CDR2 YNNKEL (reference sequence). The CDR3 totals 13 residues. The CDR3 region is CASSHPRAGEQYF. The CDR3 DNA is TGTGCCAGCAGCCACCCCAGGGCCGGCGAGCAGTACTTC.

The rearrangement links TRBV12-5 to TRBJ1-1; the D gene is possibly TRBD1 (6 bases). Trimming removed 7 bases at V and 4 bases at J, with 10 bases between. Germline V gene data show CDR1 as LGHNT and CDR2 as FRNRAP. CDR3 length equals 12 residues. The CDR3 here is CASEGGGTEAFF. CDR3 DNA sequence: TGTGCTAGTGAAGGAGGGGGCACTGAAGCTTTCTTT.

The chain uses TRBV6-5 and TRBJ2-1; 8 nucleotides match TRBD1. Germline V gives CDR1 MNHEY, CDR2 SVGAGI. The CDR3 is made up of 14 amino acids. With 7 bases clipped from V and 9 bases from J, the junction kept 11 bases outside the gene matches. The CDR3 loop is CASTPGQASPEQFF. The CDR3 nucleotides are TGTGCCAGCACCCCGGGACAGGCTTCCCCTGAGCAGTTCTTC.

V is TRBV5-1 and J is TRBJ2-2; D call uncertain. Between the trimmed V and J ends, which lost 0 bases and 0 bases, there was a span of 0 bases. This CDR3 is built from 13 residues. The germline CDR1 and CDR2 sequences are SGHRS and YFSETQ. The CDR3 loop reads CASSLANTGELFF. DNA for the CDR3: TGCGCCAGCAGCTTGGCGAACACCGGGGAGCTGTTTTTT.

The chain recombines TRBV5-6 with TRBJ2-2; 8 nucleotides align to TRBD1. Per germline, CDR1 SGHDT and CDR2 YYEEEE. The CDR3 covers 17 residues. J lost 4 bases, V lost 5 bases, and 13 bases had no gene match. CDR3 sequence: CASRSRNRGTSTGELFF. CDR3 in DNA: TGTGCCAGCAGATCGAGGAACAGGGGGACGAGCACCGGGGAGCTGTTTTTT.

The genes are TRBV5-1 and TRBJ2-7; TRBD1 agrees at 9 bases. Germline V gives CDR1 SGHRS, CDR2 YFSETQ. The CDR3 runs to 17 residues. V lost 1 base and J lost 2; bases outside the gene matches: 10. CDR3 nucleotides: TGCGCCAGCAGCTTGTTTTCCGGAGGGACAGGGCCCTACGAGCAGTACTTC. Amino acids: CASSLFSGGTGPYEQYF.

The rearrangement uses TRBV5-1 and TRBJ2-7; D is ambiguous. The germline V and J ends were trimmed by 0 bases and 9 bases, with 16 bases remaining between them. CDR1 SGHRS and CDR2 YFSETQ come from the germline V gene. There are 14 residues in the CDR3. The CDR3 coding sequence is TGCGCCAGCAGCTTGGAGGCAGATCCGAAGCGGCAGTACTTC. It specifies CASSLEADPKRQYF.

The gene calls are TRBV2 and TRBJ2-2, with 7 bases matching TRBD1. The V gene end was trimmed by 6 bases and the J gene end by 1 base; junction bases not matched to a gene: 8. The V gene's germline CDR1 is SNHLY and CDR2 FYNNEI. The length of the CDR3 is 16 residues. CDR3 bases: TGTGCCAGCAGGAGGGGGAGACAGGGGAACACCGGGGAGCTGTTTTTT. Translated: CASRRGRQGNTGELFF.

The chain carries TRBV2 and TRBJ2-3; D may be TRBD2 (6 bases). The V and J ends lost 8 bases and 0 bases respectively, with 12 bases between them. The CDR3 extends over 14 amino acids. Germline CDR1 and CDR2: SNHLY and FYNNEI. The CDR3 DNA reads TGTGCCAGCGGGGGACTGCGTAGCACAGATACGCAGTATTTT. This translates into CASGGLRSTDTQYF.

This chain uses TRBV15 with TRBJ2-1; D remains ambiguous. From germline, CDR1 is LNHNV and CDR2 YYDKDF (reference sequence). The CDR3 runs 13 residues. Trimming took off 0 bases at V and 9 bases at J, with 9 bases between the two ends. In DNA form, the CDR3 reads TGTGCCACCAGCAGAGATCTTATGGTTGAGCAGTTCTTC. This sequence encodes CATSRDLMVEQFF.

The rearrangement uses TRBV10-3 and TRBJ2-1; D ambiguous. V was clipped by 6 bases and J by 0 bases, with 15 bases between them. This CDR3 has 16 amino acids. The V gene's germline CDR1 is ENHRY and CDR2 SYGVKD. In DNA, the CDR3 is TGTGCCATCAGCGGTGAAGGTTCCAGCTCCTACAATGAGCAGTTCTTC. It yields the protein CAISGEGSSSYNEQFF.

CDR3 region: CASSLSRSHTIYF. CDR3 nucleotide sequence: TGTGCCAGCAGCTTGTCCCGTTCCCACACCATATATTTT. V is TRBV11-2 and J is TRBJ1-3; no reliable D call. CDR1 and CDR2 from the germline V gene are SGHAT and FQNNGV. The CDR3 consists of 13 residues. V gave up 3 bases and J gave up 8 bases, with 11 bases separating them. Together with reference TRBV11-2 and TRBJ1-3, the CDR3 gives the full variable domain: EAGVAQSPRYKIIEKRQSVAFWCNPISGHATLYWYQQILGQGPKLLIQFQNNGVVDDSQLPKDRFSAERLKGVDSTLKIQPAKLEDSAVYLCASSLSRSHTIYFGEGSWLTVV.

DNA of the CDR3: TGTGCCAGCAGTTTATGGTCCCCCGGGCAGCCCCAGCATTTT. Translated: CASSLWSPGQPQHF. The V gene is TRBV28, the J gene TRBJ1-5; the D is unclear. With 0 bases removed from V and 7 bases from J, the gap between germline ends came to 10 bases. CDR1 is MDHEN, CDR2 SYDVKM, per germline. This CDR3 spans 14 amino acids.

The chain has TRBV27 and TRBJ1-4; D uncertain. From germline, CDR1 is MNHEY and CDR2 SMNVEV (reference sequence). Trimming shortened V by 4 bases and J by 3 bases, and 6 bases separated the two germline ends. The CDR3 has 13 amino acids. This chain's CDR3 is CASSSGPNEKLFF. The CDR3 bases are TGTGCCAGCAGTTCCGGACCTAATGAAAAACTGTTTTTT. Using reference TRBV27 and TRBJ1-4 for the parts outside the CDR3, the full variable domain is EAQVTQNPRYLITVTGKKLTVTCSQNMNHEYMSWYRQDPGLGLRQIYYSMNVEVTDKGDVPEGYKVSRKEKRNFPLILESPSPNQTSLYFCASSSGPNEKLFFGSGTQLSVL.

This clone was found once. The J gene is TRBJ2-2, the V gene TRBV28; D gene unclear. Deletions cut 6 bases from V and 6 bases from J, with 11 bases between. The CDR3 runs to 13 residues. The germline V gene has CDR1 MDHEN and CDR2 SYDVKM. This chain's CDR3 is CASSLQLSGELFF. Here the CDR3 DNA reads TGTGCCAGCAGCCTCCAACTTTCCGGGGAGCTGTTTTTT.